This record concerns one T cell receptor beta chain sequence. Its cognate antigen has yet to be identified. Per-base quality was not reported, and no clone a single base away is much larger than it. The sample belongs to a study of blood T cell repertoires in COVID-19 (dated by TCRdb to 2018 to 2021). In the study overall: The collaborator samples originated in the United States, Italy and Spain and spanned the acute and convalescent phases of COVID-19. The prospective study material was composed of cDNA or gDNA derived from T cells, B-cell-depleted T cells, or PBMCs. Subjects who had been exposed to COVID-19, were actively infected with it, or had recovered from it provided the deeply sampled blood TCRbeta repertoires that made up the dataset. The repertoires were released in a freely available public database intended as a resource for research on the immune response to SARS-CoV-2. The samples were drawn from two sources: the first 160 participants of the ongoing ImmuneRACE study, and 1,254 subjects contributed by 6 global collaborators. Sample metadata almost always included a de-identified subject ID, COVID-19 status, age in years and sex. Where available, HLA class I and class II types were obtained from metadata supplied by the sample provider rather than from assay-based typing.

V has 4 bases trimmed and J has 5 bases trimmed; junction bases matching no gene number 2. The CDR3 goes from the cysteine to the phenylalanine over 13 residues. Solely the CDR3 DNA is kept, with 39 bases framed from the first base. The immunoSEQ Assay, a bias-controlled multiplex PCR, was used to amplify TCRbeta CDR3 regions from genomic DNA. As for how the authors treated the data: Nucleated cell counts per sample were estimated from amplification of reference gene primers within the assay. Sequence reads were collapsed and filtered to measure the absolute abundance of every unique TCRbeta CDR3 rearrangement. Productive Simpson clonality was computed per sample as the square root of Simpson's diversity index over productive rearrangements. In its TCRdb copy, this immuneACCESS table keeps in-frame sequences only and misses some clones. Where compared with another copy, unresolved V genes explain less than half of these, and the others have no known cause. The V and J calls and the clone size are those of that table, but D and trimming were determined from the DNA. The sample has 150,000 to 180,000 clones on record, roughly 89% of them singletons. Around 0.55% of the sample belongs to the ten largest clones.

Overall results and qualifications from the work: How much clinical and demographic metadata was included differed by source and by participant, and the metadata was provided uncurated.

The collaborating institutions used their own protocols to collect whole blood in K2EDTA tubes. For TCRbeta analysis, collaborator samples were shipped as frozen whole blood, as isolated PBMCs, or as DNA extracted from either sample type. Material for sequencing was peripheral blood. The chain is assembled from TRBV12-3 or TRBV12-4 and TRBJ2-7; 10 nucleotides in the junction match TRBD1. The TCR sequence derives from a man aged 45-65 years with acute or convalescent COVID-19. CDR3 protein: CASSWTGGNEQYF. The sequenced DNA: TGTGCCAGCAGTTGGACAGGGGGAAACGAGCAGTACTTC.